A single sample gave rise to the 5 T cell receptor beta chains below, sequenced in a study of cytomegalovirus exposure and HLA in healthy donors. PCR was performed using 60 Vbeta and 13 Jbeta primers. Assay used: immunoSEQ multiplex PCR; TCRdb lists only in-frame clones, some missing. The sample contains about 190,000 clones, approximately 88% of which appear only once. The sample consisted of PBMCs. The source of these receptors is a boy between 5 and 17 years old in good health and CMV-seronegative.

The chain employs TRBV28 and TRBJ2-7, with 8 bases lining up with TRBD1. V shed 8 bases, J shed 6 bases, and the junction held 12 bases outside the gene matches. This CDR3 is 14 amino acids long. Per germline, CDR1 MDHEN and CDR2 SYDVKM. CDR3: CASLTPGTGGEQYF. As DNA, the CDR3 is TGTGCCAGCCTTACCCCCGGGACAGGTGGCGAGCAGTACTTC.

This clone was seen a few times. The V gene is TRBV4-3, the J gene TRBJ2-1; 7 positions agree with TRBD1. Germline CDR1 LGHNA, CDR2 YSLEER. CDR3 length: 15 amino acids. The ends lost 5 bases at V and 2 bases at J; junction bases unmatched: 6. CDR3 loop: CASSWGQRTYNEQFF. The CDR3 coding sequence is TGCGCCAGCAGCTGGGGACAGAGAACCTACAATGAGCAGTTCTTC.

This clone was counted a single time. The V call is TRBV5-1, the J call TRBJ1-6; no reliable D call. The CDR3 totals 15 residues. CDR1 and CDR2 from the germline V gene are SGHRS and YFSETQ. Trimming removed 4 bases at V and 7 bases at J, with 15 bases between. CDR3 DNA: TGCGCCAGCAGCGTGGACGGGATAGGGAATTCACCCCTCCACTTT. Encoded protein: CASSVDGIGNSPLHF.

V is TRBV6-5 and J is TRBJ1-4; maybe TRBD1 (6 bases). The CDR3 totals 13 residues. Trimming removed 2 bases from V and 8 bases from J, with 9 bases in between. Germline values: CDR1 MNHEY, CDR2 SVGAGI. This chain's CDR3 is CASSYPQGEKLFF. CDR3 coding DNA: TGTGCCAGCAGTTACCCTCAGGGGGAAAAACTGTTTTTT.

The rearrangement uses TRBV28 and TRBJ2-2, with 7 nucleotides matching TRBD2. Germline assignment: CDR1 MDHEN and CDR2 SYDVKM. Trimming cost V 2 bases and J 2 bases; bases outside gene matches: 2. This CDR3 region has 15 residues. The CDR3 sequence is CASSLAGVNTGELFF. CDR3 in DNA: TGTGCCAGCAGTTTAGCGGGAGTCAACACCGGGGAGCTGTTTTTT.